Following are 5 T cell receptor beta chains from one sample sequenced in a study of blood T cell repertoires in COVID-19. Using immunoSEQ multiplex PCR, the repertoire was profiled, and TCRdb retains in-frame clones only, with some absent. The table includes 130,000 to 150,000 clones, about nine tenths detected once. Sequencing used peripheral blood. The receptor set was obtained from a human donor in a cohort sampled during active COVID-19.

This chain links TRBV7-9 with TRBJ1-5; D unclear. This CDR3 comprises 14 residues. The V gene lost 1 base and the J gene lost 7 bases, with 11 bases spanning the gap. Germline V CDR1 and CDR2: SEHNR, FQNEAQ (reference sequence). CDR3 sequence reads: CASSLGPRGQPQHF. As DNA, the CDR3 is TGTGCCAGCAGCTTAGGGCCCCGAGGACAGCCCCAGCATTTT.

The rearrangement joins TRBV18 to TRBJ2-3, with a possible D match to TRBD2 (5 bases). CDR1 and CDR2 from the germline V gene are KGHSH and LQKENI. The CDR3 extends over 16 amino acids. Trimming removed 3 bases at V and 0 bases at J, with 13 bases between. In nucleotides, the CDR3 is TGTGCCAGCTCACCCTATAGCGCCTCTAGCACAGATACGCAGTATTTT. It specifies CASSPYSASSTDTQYF.

V gene TRBV5-1 combines with J gene TRBJ1-2; 9 nucleotides line up with TRBD1. With V trimmed by 3 bases and J by 7 bases, 7 bases remained unmatched. The germline V gene has CDR1 SGHRS and CDR2 YFSETQ. The CDR3 is 14 amino acids. For the CDR3, the DNA is TGCGCCAGCAGCTCCGGGACAGGGCAGAGTGGCTACACCTTC. It codes for CASSSGTGQSGYTF.

The chain links TRBV2 to TRBJ2-1, with 8 bases aligning to TRBD1. The CDR3 loop spans 14 amino acids. Germline CDR1 and CDR2: SNHLY and FYNNEI. CDR3 sequence: CASRGRGIGNEQFF. CDR3 in DNA: TGTGCGTCCAGGGGGCGCGGGATTGGAAATGAGCAGTTCTTC.

This clone appeared once. The rearrangement uses TRBV6-2 or TRBV6-3 and TRBJ2-6, with D perhaps TRBD1 (6 bases). CDR3 length: 16 amino acids. Trimming cost V 2 bases and J 0 bases, with 8 bases left between them. Germline V gene sequence: CDR1 MNHEY, CDR2 SVGEGT. The CDR3 protein is CASSYMTGSGANVLTF. CDR3 DNA: TGTGCCAGCAGTTACATGACAGGCTCTGGGGCCAACGTCCTGACTTTC.